A selection of T cell receptor beta chains follows, all from one sample in a study of tumor-infiltrating lymphocytes in oesophageal squamous cell carcinoma. TCRdb reprocessed the PCR reads via MiXCR and lists one record per CDR3 protein. The sample includes under 8,000 distinct CDR3 sequences, roughly 15% seen only once; the top ten take around a sixth. The sample taken for sequencing was esophageal tumor tissue. The receptors originated from a male donor with esophageal squamous cell carcinoma. Both conserved end residues are part of each CDR3. A D gene is named only where the DNA matches it firmly. Each size is once, few or many counts, or a class when the clone is expanded.

J gene: TRBJ2-1; V gene: TRBV10-2; clone size: many; D gene: TRBD2; CDR3 DNA: TGCGCCAGCATGCTAACCGGGACTAGCGGCCTTGGGTACTTCTTC; CDR3 protein: CASMLTGTSGLGYFF
J gene: TRBJ2-3; V gene: TRBV24-1; clone size: many; D gene: TRBD2; CDR3 DNA: TGTGCCACCAGTGAAACTAGCGGGGGTTCAGATACGCAGTATTTT; CDR3 protein: CATSETSGGSDTQYF
J gene: TRBJ2-1; V gene: TRBV10-2; clone size: few; D gene: NA; CDR3 DNA: TGCGCCAGCAGGTGGGTGCAGGGACGCAGATACGCAGTATTC; CDR3 protein: CASRWVQGRRYAVF
J gene: TRBJ2-6; V gene: TRBV7-2; clone size: large; D gene: NA; CDR3 DNA: TGTGCCAGCAGCTTAAAGGCCGGGTCCGGGGCCAACGTCCTGACTTTC; CDR3 protein: CASSLKAGSGANVLTF